This passage covers 24 T cell receptor beta chains from one sample sequenced in a study of blood T cell repertoires in COVID-19. Profiled with immunoSEQ multiplex PCR; TCRdb holds only in-frame clones, not every one. This sample has about 150,000 clones, with 65% to 90% found just once. Sequencing input: peripheral blood. These receptors all stem from a woman aged 55-75 years with COVID-19, enrolled during active disease.

The gene calls are TRBV19 and TRBJ1-4; possibly TRBD1 for D (5 bases). The CDR3 totals 16 residues. Germline CDR1 is LNHDA and CDR2 is SQIVND (reference sequence). Trimming took 3 bases from V and 2 from J, leaving 13 bases between them. The chain's CDR3 is CASSIWGAWTNEKLFF. CDR3 sequence (DNA): TGTGCCAGTAGTATTTGGGGCGCTTGGACTAATGAAAAACTGTTTTTT.

This clone has a handful of counts. V and J are TRBV25-1 and TRBJ1-2; unclear D gene. Deletions cut 2 bases from V and 4 bases from J, with 11 bases between. This CDR3 contains 14 residues. CDR1 MGHDK and CDR2 SYGVNS come from the germline V gene. For the CDR3, the DNA is TGTGCCAGCAGTGAAACTAGGTTCACCTATGGCTACACCTTC. Residues: CASSETRFTYGYTF.

The rearrangement joins TRBV6-5 to TRBJ2-2; TRBD2 matches at 10 bases. Germline V CDR1 and CDR2: MNHEY, SVGAGI. The V and J ends lost 2 bases and 7 bases, in that order; junction bases with no gene match: 7. The CDR3 has 16 residues. CDR3: CASSYSLAGVVGELFF. The CDR3 DNA sequence: TGTGCCAGCAGTTACAGCCTAGCGGGAGTTGTCGGGGAGCTGTTTTTT.

V usage is TRBV9 and J usage is TRBJ1-1; TRBD1 matches at 11 bases. The CDR3 has 15 residues. V was pared by 3 bases and J by 5 bases, with 6 bases of the junction left unmatched. Germline V CDR1 and CDR2: SGDLS, YYNGEE. This chain's CDR3 is CASSAGGTGGTEAFF. The CDR3 nucleotides are TGTGCCAGCAGCGCCGGTGGGACAGGGGGAACTGAAGCTTTCTTT.

The chain joins TRBV10-3 to TRBJ1-1; D might be TRBD1 (5 bases). This CDR3 has 14 amino acids. Trimming pared 7 bases from V and 2 bases from J, leaving 14 bases between. Germline CDR1 ENHRY, CDR2 SYGVKD. The CDR3 DNA is TGTGCCATCACTTTAGACAGCCTAAACACTGAAGCTTTCTTT. Its translation: CAITLDSLNTEAFF.

This clone was recorded only once. The chain carries TRBV5-1 and TRBJ1-1; possible D gene TRBD1, 6 bases. V lost 4 bases, J lost 4 bases, and 20 bases lay in between. The CDR3 is 16 residues long. The germline V gene has CDR1 SGHRS and CDR2 YFSETQ. CDR3 protein: CASSPPGRGGGTEAFF. As DNA, the CDR3 is TGCGCCAGCAGCCCACCGGGGAGGGGGGGAGGCACTGAAGCTTTCTTT.

CDR3 sequence: CASSSGQGMETQYF. CDR3 DNA sequence: TGTGCCAGCAGCTCTGGACAGGGTATGGAGACCCAGTACTTC. The rearrangement joins TRBV7-6 to TRBJ2-5; TRBD1 matches 8 bases. The germline V gene encodes CDR1 SGHVS and CDR2 FNYEAQ. V was pared by 4 bases and J by 5 bases, with 6 bases of the junction left unmatched. The CDR3 spans 14 residues.

The chain combines TRBV25-1 with TRBJ2-1; 7 nucleotides agree with TRBD1. Trimming cost V 6 bases and J 7 bases; bases outside gene matches: 6. From germline, CDR1 is MGHDK and CDR2 SYGVNS. The CDR3 is made up of 13 amino acids. The CDR3 loop is CASRATGSNEQFF. In DNA, the CDR3 is TGTGCCAGCAGGGCGACAGGGAGTAATGAGCAGTTCTTC.

The rearrangement uses TRBV19 and TRBJ2-2; 7 positions match TRBD1. V shed 9 bases and J 1 base; nucleotides not matched to a gene: 8. This CDR3 is built from 15 residues. Germline CDR1 is LNHDA and CDR2 is SQIVND (reference sequence). The CDR3 DNA reads as TGTGCCAGCCAGTTACAGGGGTTGAACACCGGGGAGCTGTTTTTT. This sequence encodes CASQLQGLNTGELFF.

The V gene is TRBV12-3 or TRBV12-4, the J gene TRBJ2-7; D uncertain. With 5 bases removed from V and 4 bases from J, the gap between germline ends came to 9 bases. This CDR3 has 12 amino acids. CDR3 residues: CASSGGLYEQYV. The CDR3 nucleotides are TGTGCCAGCAGTGGTGGGCTGTACGAGCAGTACGTC.

This clone was detected only a few times. V gene TRBV6-5 combines with J gene TRBJ1-1; D may be TRBD1 (6 bases). Germline assignment: CDR1 MNHEY and CDR2 SVGAGI. The CDR3 has 13 amino acids. V was clipped by 2 bases and J by 5 bases, with 9 bases between them. CDR3 residues: CASSYGQHTEAFF. The CDR3 nucleotides are TGTGCCAGCAGTTACGGACAGCATACTGAAGCTTTCTTT.

The chain carries TRBV15 and TRBJ2-3; the match to TRBD2 covers 7 bases. This CDR3 is built from 16 residues. V shed 0 bases and J 2 bases; nucleotides not matched to a gene: 5. Germline V gives CDR1 LNHNV, CDR2 YYDKDF (reference sequence). This chain's CDR3 is CATSRDSTSLTDTQYF. The CDR3 region has the DNA TGTGCCACCAGCAGAGATTCGACTAGCCTCACAGATACGCAGTATTTT.

This clone was picked up a small number of times. The rearrangement links TRBV5-1 to TRBJ1-2, with 12 positions matching TRBD1. The V gene end was trimmed by 6 bases and the J gene end by 2 bases; junction bases not matched to a gene: 11. The CDR3 has 17 residues. CDR1 is SGHRS and CDR2 is YFSETQ in the germline V gene. The CDR3 region has the DNA TGCGCCAGCATGGGTTTCGGGACAGGGGGCAGCAACTATGGCTACACCTTC. As protein: CASMGFGTGGSNYGYTF.

This clone has more than one count but fewer than ten. The chain couples TRBV10-1 to TRBJ2-7; D is ambiguous. V was shortened by 3 bases and J by 6 bases, with 12 bases between the two germline ends. The CDR3 runs to 13 residues. Germline CDR1 WNHNN, CDR2 SYGVQD (reference sequence). The CDR3 is CASSEVRLGEQYF. Here the CDR3 DNA reads TGCGCCAGCAGTGAAGTTCGTCTCGGCGAGCAGTACTTC.

This chain connects TRBV10-3 to TRBJ1-5; D possibly corresponds to TRBD1 (5 bases). CDR3 length: 13 amino acids. Between the trimmed V and J ends, which lost 7 bases and 4 bases, there was a span of 11 bases. Germline CDR1 reads ENHRY; CDR2 reads SYGVKD. The CDR3 loop is CAITGDLNQPQHF. The CDR3 DNA sequence: TGTGCCATCACGGGGGACCTTAATCAGCCCCAGCATTTT.

The chain has TRBV3-1 (or the pseudogene TRBV3-2) and TRBJ1-5; perhaps TRBD1 as D (5 bases). Germline CDR1 reads LGHDT; CDR2 reads YNNKEL (reference sequence). The CDR3 sequence is 13 residues long. V lost 5 bases to trimming and J lost 2 bases, with 7 bases between them. The CDR3 sequence: CASSFRGNQPQHF. The CDR3 DNA sequence: TGTGCCAGCAGCTTCAGGGGCAATCAGCCCCAGCATTTT.

V gene TRBV28 combines with J gene TRBJ1-2, with D possibly TRBD1 on 5 matching bases. The germline V gene encodes CDR1 MDHEN and CDR2 SYDVKM. The V end lost 3 bases, the J end lost 7 bases, and 15 bases lay between the germline ends. CDR3 length: 14 amino acids. The CDR3 sequence is CASSLGGDGRGYTF. In nucleotides, the CDR3 is TGTGCCAGCAGTTTGGGGGGGGATGGCCGTGGCTACACCTTC.

The chain combines TRBV29-1 with TRBJ2-5, with no clear D. Germline lookup yields CDR1 SQVTM and CDR2 ANQGSEA. With 3 bases removed from V and 1 base from J, the gap between germline ends came to 6 bases. The CDR3 is 12 residues long. The CDR3 reads CSVDVGQETQYF. The CDR3 DNA is TGCAGCGTTGACGTCGGCCAAGAGACCCAGTACTTC.

V is TRBV9 and J is TRBJ2-3; 9 nucleotides line up with TRBD2. CDR1 is SGDLS and CDR2 is YYNGEE in the germline V gene. The CDR3 length is 15 residues. V gave up 3 bases and J gave up 1 base; unmatched junction bases: 3. In DNA form, the CDR3 reads TGTGCCAGCAGCGCTAGCGGGATACGCACAGATACGCAGTATTTT. This encodes CASSASGIRTDTQYF. Drawing the rest from reference TRBV9 and TRBJ2-3, the complete variable domain is DSGVTQTPKHLITATGQRVTLRCSPRSGDLSVYWYQQSLDQGLQFLIQYYNGEERAKGNILERFSAQQFPDLHSELNLSSLELGDSALYFCASSASGIRTDTQYFGPGTRLTVL.

The chain uses TRBV11-2 and TRBJ1-5; D possibly corresponds to TRBD1 (6 bases). The CDR3 has 14 amino acids. With 5 bases removed from V and 0 bases from J, the gap between germline ends came to 8 bases. The germline V gene has CDR1 SGHAT and CDR2 FQNNGV. CDR3 sequence: CASSPQGSNQPQHF. DNA for the CDR3: TGTGCCAGCAGCCCACAGGGTAGCAATCAGCCCCAGCATTTT.

V gene TRBV7-6 combines with J gene TRBJ1-5; D perhaps matches TRBD1 (6 bases). V lost 8 bases and J lost 4, with 9 bases in between. The CDR3 runs to 12 residues. CDR1 and CDR2 (germline): SGHVS, FNYEAQ. CDR3 bases: TGTGCCAGCGGACAGCTTAATCAGCCCCAGCATTTT. Its protein product is CASGQLNQPQHF.

The rearrangement joins TRBV9 to TRBJ1-1; unclear D gene. The V and J ends lost 0 bases and 1 base respectively, with 10 bases between them. CDR3 size: 15 residues. Looked up from germline, CDR1 is SGDLS and CDR2 is YYNGEE. CDR3 region: CASSVGTGRNTEAFF. The CDR3 DNA follows: TGTGCCAGCAGCGTAGGTACGGGAAGGAACACTGAAGCTTTCTTT.

The J gene is TRBJ2-1, the V gene TRBV19; D is unclear. Germline loops: CDR1 LNHDA, CDR2 SQIVND (reference sequence). The CDR3 totals 13 residues. V was cut by 3 bases and J by 4 bases, with 7 bases left in between. The CDR3 here is CASSMGIYNEQFF. The CDR3 bases are TGTGCCAGTAGTATGGGCATTTACAATGAGCAGTTCTTC.

The gene calls are TRBV6-5 and TRBJ1-2; D may be TRBD1 (6 bases). Germline assignment: CDR1 MNHEY and CDR2 SVGAGI. The V end was cut by 7 bases, the J end by 5 bases, with 17 bases between. This CDR3 has 14 residues. The CDR3 DNA reads as TGTGCCAGCAAACCCCTACAGGGAAGTTATGGCTACACCTTC. Protein product: CASKPLQGSYGYTF.